These 15 T cell receptor beta chains were all obtained from the same sample, sequenced in a study of regulatory T cells in long-lasting Graves disease. Time point meaning: persistent/refractory GD, antithyroid drugs over 5 years with positive TRAb. From PBMCs, RNA was extracted and then used to make the TCR library. Investigators prepared the TCR beta libraries by applying iRepertoire HTBI primers and Arm-PCR of CDR3 regions. TCRdb re-called the multiplex PCR reads through MiXCR, storing one row per CDR3 protein. The table shows fewer than 550,000 distinct CDR3 sequences, with approximately 21% occurring only once. Sequencing used peripheral blood mononuclear cells (PBMCs), obtained when the disease was refractory, from a patient treated with antithyroid drugs. These receptors originate from a female donor with Graves disease.

The rearrangement uses TRBV12-3 or TRBV12-4 and TRBJ1-1; maybe TRBD1 (5 bases). The CDR3 contains 14 residues. V was pared by 2 bases and J by 4 bases, with 11 bases between. The CDR3: CASSLNGGSTEAFF. In DNA form, the CDR3 reads TGTGCCAGCAGTTTAAATGGGGGGAGCACTGAAGCTTTCTTT.

The chain employs TRBV12-3 or TRBV12-4 and TRBJ2-5, with D perhaps matching TRBD1 or TRBD2 (6 bases each). The tail of the sequence fits TRBJ2-1 better, so the J call may be wrong. The CDR3 contains 14 residues. CDR3 in DNA: TGTGCCAGCAGCCGAGGGGGACTCATAAATGAGCAGTTCTTC. This gives the protein CASSRGGLINEQFF.

This sequence joins TRBV9 and TRBJ2-3; TRBD2 might be the D (6 bases). The CDR3 covers 13 residues. V was clipped by 0 bases and J by 5 bases, with 7 bases between them. Germline CDR1 and CDR2: SGDLS and YYNGEE. CDR3 protein: CASSVVAEDTQYF. Here the CDR3 DNA reads TGTGCCAGCAGCGTAGTAGCGGAAGATACGCAGTATTTT.

This clonotype appeared many times. The rearrangement links TRBV11-2 to TRBJ2-7; 9 bases align to TRBD1. Germline assignment: CDR1 SGHAT and CDR2 FQNNGV. V shed 4 bases and J 7 bases; nucleotides not matched to a gene: 11. CDR3 length equals 15 residues. The CDR3 loop is CASSSQGQGRREQYF. The CDR3 DNA sequence: TGTGCCAGCAGCTCTCAGGGACAGGGTCGGCGGGAGCAGTACTTC.

This clonotype was counted at least ten times. The V call is TRBV2, the J call TRBJ1-2; perhaps TRBD1 as D (5 bases). Per the germline V gene, CDR1 is SNHLY and CDR2 is FYNNEI. V dropped 1 base and J dropped 5 bases, with 8 bases sitting between them. This CDR3 contains 13 residues. DNA of the CDR3: TGTGCCAGCAGTGAAGGGGGCCGTTATGGCTACACCTTC. Its translation: CASSEGGRYGYTF. Supplemented by reference TRBV2 and TRBJ1-2, the full variable domain reads EPEVTQTPSHQVTQMGQEVILRCVPISNHLYFYWYRQILGQKVEFLVSFYNNEISEKSEIFDDQFSVERPDGSNFTLKIRSTKLEDSAMYFCASSEGGRYGYTFGSGTRLTVV.

In its sample, this clonotype was seen many times. The V gene is TRBV24-1, the J gene TRBJ2-5, with D possibly being TRBD2 (5 bases). Trimming took off 5 bases at V and 2 bases at J, with 11 bases between the two ends. This CDR3 is 14 amino acids long. CDR1 and CDR2 from the germline V gene are KGHDR and SFDVKD. The CDR3 spells CATSGDYDQETQYF. The CDR3 DNA is TGTGCCACCAGTGGAGACTACGATCAAGAGACCCAGTACTTC.

The chain employs TRBV19 and TRBJ2-2; 12 bases are a match to TRBD1. Germline CDR1 reads LNHDA; CDR2 reads SQIVND (reference sequence). This CDR3 has 16 residues. The J segment lost 9 bases and the V segment lost 5 bases, leaving 10 bases of the junction unmatched. The CDR3 is CASSPSPGTGGRELFF. CDR3 DNA sequence: TGTGCCAGTAGTCCTAGTCCCGGGACAGGGGGCCGGGAGCTGTTTTTT.

The table lists this clonotype with many counts. The rearrangement links TRBV9 to TRBJ1-2; 9 bases line up with TRBD1. With V trimmed by 2 bases and J by 1 base, 6 bases remained unmatched. The CDR3 consists of 16 residues. In germline, CDR1 is SGDLS, CDR2 YYNGEE. The CDR3 DNA sequence: TGTGCCAGCAGCGTCTGGGACAGGGTGGATAACTATGGCTACACCTTC. This gives the protein CASSVWDRVDNYGYTF.

V is TRBV12-3 or TRBV12-4 and J is TRBJ1-2; TRBD1 agrees at 8 bases. Germline trimming cut 6 bases from V and 2 bases from J; bases unmatched to any gene: 5. This CDR3 contains 14 residues. As DNA, the CDR3 is TGTGCCAGCAGGACTCAGGGGGCAAACTATGGCTACACCTTC. Amino acids: CASRTQGANYGYTF.

This clonotype was seen repeatedly, ten times or more. V gene TRBV28 combines with J gene TRBJ1-1; D possibly corresponds to TRBD1 (6 bases). Germline values: CDR1 MDHEN, CDR2 SYDVKM. Between the trimmed V and J ends, which lost 2 bases and 11 bases, there was a span of 12 bases. The CDR3 sequence is 12 residues long. DNA of the CDR3: TGTGCCAGCAGTTTAAAAGGGAGGGGGGCTTTCTTT. Translated, it gives CASSLKGRGAFF.

The chain has TRBV4-1 and TRBJ1-1; 7 bases line up with TRBD1. The CDR3 consists of 14 residues. Germline assignment: CDR1 MGHRA and CDR2 YSYEKL. With V trimmed by 6 bases and J by 8 bases, 12 bases remained unmatched. The CDR3 spells CASRSGQGDMEAFF. In DNA, the CDR3 is TGCGCCAGCAGGAGTGGGCAGGGGGACATGGAAGCTTTCTTT.

Many counts were recorded for this clonotype. The chain has TRBV28 and TRBJ2-5, with 7 bases identical to TRBD2. The germline V gene encodes CDR1 MDHEN and CDR2 SYDVKM. With 5 bases clipped from V and 5 bases from J, the junction kept 11 bases outside the gene matches. This CDR3 is built from 15 residues. The CDR3 sequence: CASSKVLADGETQYF. The CDR3 DNA is TGTGCCAGCAGTAAGGTCCTAGCGGACGGGGAGACCCAGTACTTC. Combining the CDR3 with reference TRBV28 and TRBJ2-5 gives the whole variable domain DVKVTQSSRYLVKRTGEKVFLECVQDMDHENMFWYRQDPGLGLRLIYFSYDVKMKEKGDIPEGYSVSREKKERFSLILESASTNQTSMYLCASSKVLADGETQYFGPGTRLLVL.

The chain recombines TRBV19 with TRBJ1-1; 8 bases agree with TRBD1. This CDR3 has 18 amino acids. From germline, CDR1 is LNHDA and CDR2 SQIVND (reference sequence). Losses at the gene ends were 6 bases for V and 1 base for J; bases not matched to a gene: 16. In DNA, the CDR3 is TGTGCCAGTAGCTTTTTTTTCGGACAGGGTGCCCGGAACACTGAAGCTTTCTTT. Residues: CASSFFFGQGARNTEAFF.

This clonotype was seen repeatedly, ten times or more. The CDR3 sequence: CASSFPAKAAMDGYTF. The CDR3 DNA reads TGTGCCAGCAGTTTTCCCGCCAAGGCGGCTATGGATGGCTACACCTTC. The chain recombines TRBV28 with TRBJ1-2; D is uncertain. Germline lookup yields CDR1 MDHEN and CDR2 SYDVKM. This CDR3 has 16 amino acids. V gave up 3 bases and J gave up 6 bases, with 20 bases separating them.

The chain employs TRBV27 and TRBJ1-2; TRBD1 aligns across 8 bases. The length of the CDR3 is 14 residues. V shed 8 bases and J 8 bases; nucleotides not matched to a gene: 13. The V gene's germline CDR1 is MNHEY and CDR2 SMNVEV (reference sequence). CDR3 nucleotides: TGTGCCAGCGCACGCCAGGGGGCGATGGGGGGCTACACCTTC. Its protein is CASARQGAMGGYTF.